This TCR beta chain derives from a study of shared clonotypes between healthy human individuals. General study findings and limits: In general, naive subsets displayed greater estimated richness than memory subsets did. Only blood was sampled, and tissue TCR repertoires likely differ from blood ones. In several donors, around 5% of naive CD4 clonotypes appeared in common.

Sequenced by immunoSEQ multiplex PCR; TCRdb stores in-frame clones only, minus some. The profile covers approximately 2.5 million clones, with around 90% appearing a single time and roughly 0.15% taken by the ten largest. With regard to this clone: As yet, its antigen is unknown.

The CDR3 covers 17 residues. The V gene's germline CDR1 is SGHTA and CDR2 FQGNSA. Between the trimmed V and J ends, which lost 5 bases and 0 bases, there was a span of 17 bases. The investigators split CD4+ cells into a CD45RA+ naive subset and a CD45RA-negative memory subset. What was sequenced was naive CD4+ T cells sorted from blood. The subset here: CD45RA+ positively selected. This clonotype was sampled from a man in his late teens or twenties in good health. This rearrangement joins TRBV7-2 to TRBJ2-1; D is uncertain. The CDR3 spells CASSPDGYWSSYNEQFF. CDR3 sequence (DNA): TGTGCCAGCAGCCCAGACGGCTACTGGAGCTCCTACAATGAGCAGTTCTTC.